This passage covers 27 T cell receptor beta chains from one sample sequenced in a study of T cells expressing NK-cell markers. TCRdb reprocessed the 5' RACE reads and keeps a single row for each CDR3 protein, giving no DNA. The sample includes 200,000 to 300,000 distinct CDR3 sequences. Specimen: blood T cells: a sorted CD56 or NKG2C T cell subset, CD4+ or CD8+ T cells, or bulk PBMC T cells (not recorded which). The receptors were sampled from a woman between 18 and 70 years old in good health.

Here the CDR3 reads CASSLFEGQGIAFF. The chain carries TRBV12-3 or TRBV12-4 and TRBJ1-1; the TRBD1 assignment by TCRdb is unverifiable without DNA. The CDR3 runs 14 residues.

The chain is built from TRBV28 and TRBJ2-7; the TRBD2 assignment by TCRdb is unverifiable without DNA. Germline CDR1 is MDHEN and CDR2 is SYDVKM. The CDR3 sequence is 14 residues long. The CDR3 region is CASSLLAGGYEQYF.

The CDR3 sequence: CATRQGRNTEAFF. This rearrangement joins TRBV7-2 to TRBJ1-1; TCRdb designates TRBD1, a call that cannot be tested without DNA. This CDR3 is 13 amino acids long. The V gene's germline CDR1 is SGHTA and CDR2 FQGNSA. Full variable domain (remainder filled in from reference TRBV7-2 and TRBJ1-1): GAGVSQSPSNKVTEKGKDVELRCDPISGHTALYWYRQSLGQGLEFLIYFQGNSAPDKSGLPSDRFSAERTGGSVSTLTIQRTQQEDSAVYLCATRQGRNTEAFFGQGTRLTVV.

The chain links TRBV29-1 to TRBJ1-1; TCRdb proposes TRBD1, but this gene call is untestable without DNA. Germline assignment: CDR1 SQVTM and CDR2 ANQGSEA. The CDR3 spans 16 residues. The CDR3 protein is CSVESRERGRWTEAFF. The variable domain in full, with the rest retrieved from reference TRBV29-1 and TRBJ1-1, is SAVISQKPSRDICQRGTSLTIQCQVDSQVTMMFWYRQQPGQSLTLIATANQGSEATYESGFVIDKFPISRPNLTFSTLTVSNMSPEDSSIYLCSVESRERGRWTEAFFGQGTRLTVV.

V usage is TRBV20-1 and J usage is TRBJ2-5; TCRdb's assignment of TRBD1 cannot be checked, as there is no DNA. There are 15 residues in the CDR3. Germline values: CDR1 DFQATT, CDR2 SNEGSKA (reference sequence). The chain's CDR3 is CSARLPGTIQETQYF.

The chain joins TRBV12-3 or TRBV12-4 to TRBJ2-2; TCRdb's assignment of TRBD2 cannot be checked, as there is no DNA. The CDR3 totals 15 residues. The CDR3 sequence is CASRIQMSGAGELFF.

This chain links TRBV5-1 with TRBJ2-5; the D call from TCRdb, TRBD2, cannot be confirmed without DNA. CDR3 size: 15 residues. The germline V gene encodes CDR1 SGHRS and CDR2 YFSETQ. CDR3 region: CASSGGLAAQETQYF. The entire variable domain, with the rest obtained from reference TRBV5-1 and TRBJ2-5, is as follows: KAGVTQTPRYLIKTRGQQVTLSCSPISGHRSVSWYQQTPGQGLQFLFEYFSETQRNKGNFPGRFSGRQFSNSRSEMNVSTLELGDSALYLCASSGGLAAQETQYFGPGTRLLVL.

This sequence joins TRBV7-2 and TRBJ2-1; with no DNA, the TCRdb D assignment of TRBD1 cannot be verified. CDR3 length equals 17 residues. The germline gives CDR1 SGHTA, CDR2 FQGNSA. The chain's CDR3 is CASSLGSGTGGLNEQFF.

This chain links TRBV28 with TRBJ1-5; the TCRdb call, TRBD1, lacks DNA for checking. CDR3 size: 15 residues. CDR1 is MDHEN, CDR2 SYDVKM, per germline. The CDR3 here is CASSLSWDGNQPQHF.

The chain recombines TRBV10-3 with TRBJ2-3. CDR1 is ENHRY and CDR2 is SYGVKD in the germline V gene. The CDR3 runs to 13 residues. CDR3 loop: CAISGTSTDTQYF.

The chain is built from TRBV12-3 or TRBV12-4 and TRBJ1-4; the D call from TCRdb, TRBD1, cannot be confirmed without DNA. The CDR3 has 15 residues. The CDR3 loop reads CASSPSGGIGEKLFF.

The CDR3 region is CASSYSPASEAFF. V and J are TRBV6-2 or TRBV6-3 and TRBJ1-1. The germline V gene encodes CDR1 MNHEY and CDR2 SVGEGT. The CDR3 spans 13 residues.

The chain is built from TRBV19 and TRBJ2-1; the D call of TRBD1 rests on TCRdb alone, since no DNA is present to check it. Per germline, CDR1 LNHDA and CDR2 SQIVND (reference sequence). This CDR3 is built from 18 residues. CDR3 sequence reads: CASSDPYPGTGEKNEQFF.

This chain uses TRBV20-1 with TRBJ2-7. The germline gives CDR1 DFQATT, CDR2 SNEGSKA (reference sequence). This CDR3 has 14 amino acids. CDR3 amino acids: CSARDRLAGTRQYF.

The chain couples TRBV5-4 to TRBJ2-2; TCRdb proposes TRBD1, but this gene call is untestable without DNA. Germline V CDR1 and CDR2: SGHNT, YYREEE (reference sequence). The CDR3 sequence is 15 residues long. CDR3 amino acids: CASSLAVGGAGELFF.

CDR3 sequence reads: CSARGSFHNEQFF. The chain is built from TRBV20-1 and TRBJ2-1. The CDR3 runs to 13 residues. The germline gives CDR1 DFQATT, CDR2 SNEGSKA (reference sequence).

The gene calls are TRBV4-1 and TRBJ2-1; as DNA is missing, the TRBD2 call by TCRdb cannot be tested. This CDR3 has 15 amino acids. Germline assignment: CDR1 MGHRA and CDR2 YSYEKL. The CDR3: CASSQEGTSSYEQFF.

The chain recombines TRBV7-3 with TRBJ2-5; TCRdb outputs TRBD1, but without DNA this stays unchecked. The CDR3 has 16 residues. In germline, CDR1 is SGHTA, CDR2 FQGTGA. This CDR3 is CASSSRDRGYQETQYF.

The CDR3 spells CASSVDPSVYEQFF. The chain links TRBV7-9 to TRBJ2-1; as DNA is missing, the TRBD2 call by TCRdb cannot be tested. The CDR3 is 14 residues long. The germline V gene has CDR1 SEHNR and CDR2 FQNEAQ (reference sequence).

The chain links TRBV14 to TRBJ2-2; there is no DNA to check the TCRdb D call of TRBD1. Germline lookup yields CDR1 SGHDN and CDR2 FVKESK. The CDR3 has 17 amino acids. CDR3 amino acids: CASRPGRDRAETGELFF.

The chain uses TRBV20-1 and TRBJ2-1; the D call from TCRdb, TRBD1, cannot be confirmed without DNA. Germline V gives CDR1 DFQATT, CDR2 SNEGSKA (reference sequence). The CDR3 consists of 12 residues. The CDR3 reads CSARWGDNEQFF.

The V and J genes are TRBV25-1 and TRBJ2-3. Germline V gives CDR1 MGHDK, CDR2 SYGVNS. The CDR3 covers 16 residues. The CDR3 protein is CASSELGSASTDTQYF.

The genes are TRBV7-9 and TRBJ1-4; the D call of TRBD1 rests on TCRdb alone, since no DNA is present to check it. The CDR3 has 14 amino acids. Germline CDR1 and CDR2: SEHNR and FQNEAQ (reference sequence). The CDR3 reads CASSAPGANEKLFF.

The rearrangement uses TRBV10-3 and TRBJ2-3; absent DNA, TCRdb's TRBD2 call cannot be checked. This CDR3 spans 14 amino acids. CDR1 is ENHRY, CDR2 SYGVKD, per germline. This CDR3 is CAITQSGNTDTQYF.

The gene calls are TRBV5-6 and TRBJ1-5; TCRdb's D call, TRBD1, is unchecked because there is no DNA. Germline values: CDR1 SGHDT, CDR2 YYEEEE. The CDR3 runs 14 residues. This chain's CDR3 is CASSSGVRNQPQHF.

The chain carries TRBV12-3 or TRBV12-4 and TRBJ1-1. The CDR3 covers 13 residues. This chain's CDR3 is CASSRRQIPEAFF.

The V and J genes are TRBV20-1 and TRBJ2-5. Germline-derived CDR1 and CDR2 are DFQATT and SNEGSKA (reference sequence). The CDR3 is 11 residues long. The chain's CDR3 is CSARVRETQYF.